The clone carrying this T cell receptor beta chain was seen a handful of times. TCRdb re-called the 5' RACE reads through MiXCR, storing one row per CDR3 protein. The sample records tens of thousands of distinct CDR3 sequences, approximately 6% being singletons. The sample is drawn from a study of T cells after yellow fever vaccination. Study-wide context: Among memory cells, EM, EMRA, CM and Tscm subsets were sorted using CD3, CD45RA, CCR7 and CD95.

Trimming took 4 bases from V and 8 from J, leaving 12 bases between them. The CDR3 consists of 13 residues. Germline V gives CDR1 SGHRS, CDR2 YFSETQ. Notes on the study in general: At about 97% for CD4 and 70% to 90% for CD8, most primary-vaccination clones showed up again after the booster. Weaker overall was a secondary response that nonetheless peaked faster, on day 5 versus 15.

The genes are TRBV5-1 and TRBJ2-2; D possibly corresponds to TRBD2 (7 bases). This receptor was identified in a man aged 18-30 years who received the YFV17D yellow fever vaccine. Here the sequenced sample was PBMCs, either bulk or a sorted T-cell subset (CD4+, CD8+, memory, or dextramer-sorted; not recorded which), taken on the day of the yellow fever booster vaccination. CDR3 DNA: TGCGCCAGCAGCCGGGGGGCCTCTGGGGAGCTGTTTTTT. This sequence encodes CASSRGASGELFF.